This T cell receptor (beta chain) was observed in a study of cytomegalovirus exposure and HLA in healthy donors. Study-level findings and limits: Presence/absence results assume similar sequencing depth per donor, which may not hold. In most subjects, TCR beta sequences reportedly gave accurate predictions of HLA-A and HLA-B alleles.

PCR used 60 Vbeta primers and 13 Jbeta primers. TCRdb keeps only in-frame clones here, not all; method: immunoSEQ multiplex PCR. The sample carries under 150,000 clones, over 60% recorded once. CDR1 MNHNS and CDR2 SASEGT come from the germline V gene. CDR3 length: 12 residues. V was cut by 2 bases and J by 7 bases, with 9 bases left in between. Comments on this clone: Its antigen is currently unknown.

The clonotype was recovered from a female donor in good health and CMV-seropositive. The chain recombines TRBV6-1 with TRBJ2-7, with D unresolved. Sequencing input: PBMCs. CDR3 in amino acids: CASSESRWEQYF. DNA for the CDR3: TGTGCCAGCAGTGAATCGCGGTGGGAGCAGTACTTC.